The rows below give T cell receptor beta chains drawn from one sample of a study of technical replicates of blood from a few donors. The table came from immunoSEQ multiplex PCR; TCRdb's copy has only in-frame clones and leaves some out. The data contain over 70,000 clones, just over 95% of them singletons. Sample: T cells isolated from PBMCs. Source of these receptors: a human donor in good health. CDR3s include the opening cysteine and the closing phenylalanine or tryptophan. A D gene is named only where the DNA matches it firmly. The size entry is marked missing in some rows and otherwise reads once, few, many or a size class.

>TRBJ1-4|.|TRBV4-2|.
CASSPQDSFSASTNEKLFF
TGTGCCAGCAGCCCTCAGGACAGTTTTTCAGCTTCAACTAATGAAAAACTGTTTTTT
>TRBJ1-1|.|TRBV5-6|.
CASSLGGRGYSDRGTEAFF
TGTGCCAGCAGCTTGGGGGGAAGAGGGTATTCTGATCGAGGCACTGAAGCTTTCTTT
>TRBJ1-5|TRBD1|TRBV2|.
CASSDPGDRDQPQHF
TGTGCCAGCAGTGACCCCGGGGACAGGGATCAGCCCCAGCATTTT
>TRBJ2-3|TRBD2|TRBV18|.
CASSPPSLAGADTQYF
TGTGCCAGCTCACCACCGTCCCTAGCGGGGGCAGATACGCAGTATTTT
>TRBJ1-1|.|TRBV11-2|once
CASDQTGKTEAFF
TGTGCCAGTGACCAAACAGGGAAGACTGAAGCTTTCTTT
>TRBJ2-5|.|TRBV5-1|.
CASSLETAQETQYF
TGCGCCAGCAGCTTGGAGACAGCTCAAGAGACCCAGTACTTC
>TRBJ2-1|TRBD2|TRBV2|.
CASSARGLANYNEQFF
TGTGCCAGCAGTGCCCGGGGACTAGCGAATTACAATGAGCAGTTCTTC
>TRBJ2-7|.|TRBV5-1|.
CASSLAGITVPYEQYF
TGCGCCAGCAGCTTGGCAGGAATTACTGTTCCCTACGAGCAGTACTTC
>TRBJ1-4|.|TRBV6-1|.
CASRNLDSLNEKLFF
TGTGCCAGCCGAAACTTGGACAGCCTTAATGAAAAACTGTTTTTT
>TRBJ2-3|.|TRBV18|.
CASSRPRIGAADTQYF
TGTGCCAGCTCCCGCCCGAGGATTGGGGCCGCAGATACGCAGTATTTT
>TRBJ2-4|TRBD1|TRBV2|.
CASSERTGVNIQYF
TGTGCCAGCAGTGAGCGGACAGGGGTAAACATTCAGTACTTC
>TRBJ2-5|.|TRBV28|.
CASSPRTVQETQYF
TGTGCCAGCAGCCCACGGACAGTACAAGAGACCCAGTACTTC
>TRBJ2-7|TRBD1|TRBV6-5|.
CASTSDRLLSEQYF
TGTGCCAGCACTTCGGACAGGCTTCTGTCCGAGCAGTACTTC
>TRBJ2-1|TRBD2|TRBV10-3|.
CAISESLAGGYNEQFF
TGTGCCATCAGTGAGTCCCTAGCGGGGGGGTACAATGAGCAGTTCTTC
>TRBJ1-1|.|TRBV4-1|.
CASSQDRGLGTEAFF
TGCGCCAGCAGCCAAGATCGGGGGTTGGGCACTGAAGCTTTCTTT
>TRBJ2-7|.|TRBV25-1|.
CASSEYAGAKSYEQYF
TGTGCCAGCAGTGAATACGCAGGGGCGAAATCCTACGAGCAGTACTTC
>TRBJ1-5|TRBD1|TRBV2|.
CASSSGTGGGQPQHF
TGTGCCAGCAGCAGCGGGACAGGGGGCGGTCAGCCCCAGCATTTT
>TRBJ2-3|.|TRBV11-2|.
CASSSSPGHKTDTQYF
TGTGCCAGCAGCTCTTCTCCGGGACATAAGACAGATACGCAGTATTTT
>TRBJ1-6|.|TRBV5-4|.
CASSLAEVFDSPLHF
TGTGCCAGCAGCTTGGCCGAGGTTTTCGATTCACCCCTCCACTTT
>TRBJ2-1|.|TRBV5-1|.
CASSLDEQPYNEQFF
TGCGCCAGCAGCTTGGATGAACAACCCTACAATGAGCAGTTCTTC
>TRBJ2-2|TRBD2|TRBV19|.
CASKTSGGAGFGELFF
TGTGCCTCCAAGACTAGCGGGGGGGCCGGGTTCGGGGAGCTGTTTTTT
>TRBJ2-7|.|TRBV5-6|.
CASSWGREQYF
TGTGCCAGCAGCTGGGGGCGGGAGCAGTACTTC
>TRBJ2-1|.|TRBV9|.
CASSVAAGSYNEQFF
TGTGCCAGCAGCGTAGCTGCCGGGTCCTACAATGAGCAGTTCTTC
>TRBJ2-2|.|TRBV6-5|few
CASSWLLNTGELFF
TGTGCCAGCAGTTGGCTCCTGAACACCGGGGAGCTGTTTTTT
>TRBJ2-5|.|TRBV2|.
CASSERVTQYF
TGTGCCAGCAGTGAGCGGGTGACCCAGTACTTC
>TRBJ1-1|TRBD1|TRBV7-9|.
CASSGQTGFITEAFF
TGTGCCAGCAGCGGACAGACAGGGTTTATCACTGAAGCTTTCTTT
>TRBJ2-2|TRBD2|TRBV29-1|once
CSVPKTSEDTGELFF
TGCAGCGTCCCTAAGACTAGCGAGGACACCGGGGAGCTGTTTTTT
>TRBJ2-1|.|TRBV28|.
CASGAADNEQFF
TGTGCCAGCGGGGCCGCAGACAATGAGCAGTTCTTC
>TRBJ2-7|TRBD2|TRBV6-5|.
CASSYSSGGEQYF
TGTGCCAGCAGTTACTCTTCGGGGGGCGAGCAGTACTTC
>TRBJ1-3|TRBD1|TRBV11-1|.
CASSADRAGNTIYF
TGTGCCAGCAGCGCGGACAGGGCTGGAAACACCATATATTTT
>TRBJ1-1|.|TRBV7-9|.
CASGAVEAFF
TGTGCCAGCGGCGCGGTAGAAGCTTTCTTT
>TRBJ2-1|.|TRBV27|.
CASSLGDIPYNEQFF
TGTGCCAGCAGTTTAGGGGACATTCCCTACAATGAGCAGTTCTTC
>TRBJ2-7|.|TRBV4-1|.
CASSQARRDSYEQYF
TGCGCCAGCAGCCAAGCCCGGCGGGACTCCTACGAGCAGTACTTC
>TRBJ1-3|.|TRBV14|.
CASSPTGPLAGGRNTIYF
TGTGCCAGCAGCCCCACCGGGCCATTGGCTGGCGGGAGAAACACCATATATTTT
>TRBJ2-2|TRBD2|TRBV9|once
CASSVSGGGETGELFF
TGTGCCAGCAGCGTGAGCGGGGGTGGAGAAACCGGGGAGCTGTTTTTT
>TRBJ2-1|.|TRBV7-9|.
CASSSSASGRVREQFF
TGTGCCAGCAGCTCGTCCGCATCGGGAAGGGTGCGTGAGCAGTTCTTC
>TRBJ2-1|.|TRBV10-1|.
CASSRSGSGTLFYNEQFF
TGCGCCAGCAGCCGATCGGGATCCGGGACTCTATTCTACAATGAGCAGTTCTTC
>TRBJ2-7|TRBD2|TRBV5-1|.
CASSPAGLAEPQYF
TGCGCCAGCAGCCCAGCGGGACTAGCGGAGCCGCAGTACTTC
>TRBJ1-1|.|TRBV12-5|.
CASGHRANTEAFF
TGTGCTAGTGGCCACAGGGCGAACACTGAAGCTTTCTTT
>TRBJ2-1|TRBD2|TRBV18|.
CASSPGWREAPYEQFF
TGTGCCAGCTCACCAGGTTGGCGGGAGGCCCCCTATGAGCAGTTCTTC
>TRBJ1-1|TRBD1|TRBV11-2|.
CASSSGQGAEAFF
TGTGCCAGCAGCTCGGGACAGGGGGCTGAAGCTTTCTTT
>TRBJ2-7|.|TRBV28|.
CASSLYGEQYF
TGTGCCAGCAGTTTATACGGCGAGCAGTACTTC
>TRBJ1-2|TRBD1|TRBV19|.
CASQGQFYGYTF
TGTGCCAGTCAGGGACAGTTCTATGGCTACACCTTC
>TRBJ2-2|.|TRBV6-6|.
CASSYSSNRNTGELFF
TGTGCCAGCAGTTACTCGAGTAACAGGAACACCGGGGAGCTGTTTTTT
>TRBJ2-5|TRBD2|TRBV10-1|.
CASSTGTSAETQYF
TGCGCCAGCAGCACCGGGACTAGCGCCGAGACCCAGTACTTC
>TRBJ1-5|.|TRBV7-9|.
CASSSTQGHQPQHF
TGTGCCAGCAGCTCAACGCAGGGGCATCAGCCCCAGCATTTT
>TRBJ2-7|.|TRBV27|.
CASSLYTGFYEQYF
TGTGCCAGCAGTTTATATACAGGATTCTACGAGCAGTACTTC
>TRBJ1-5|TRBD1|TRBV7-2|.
CASIRDRGGPQHF
TGTGCCAGCATCCGTGACAGGGGGGGTCCCCAGCATTTT
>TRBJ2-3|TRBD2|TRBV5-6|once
CASSLRGGSSTDTQYF
TGTGCCAGCAGCTTACGCGGGGGGTCTAGCACAGATACGCAGTATTTT
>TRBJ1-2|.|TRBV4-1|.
CASSQDSYGYTF
TGCGCCAGCAGCCAAGACAGCTATGGCTACACCTTC
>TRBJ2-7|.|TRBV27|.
CASSLSGYYEQYF
TGTGCCAGCAGTTTAAGCGGGTACTACGAGCAGTACTTC
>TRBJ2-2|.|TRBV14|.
CASTQGVWSTGELFF
TGTGCCAGCACCCAAGGGGTTTGGAGCACCGGGGAGCTGTTTTTT
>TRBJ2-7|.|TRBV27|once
CASSIRDSGSGYEQYF
TGTGCCAGCAGTATCCGGGACTCGGGGAGCGGCTACGAGCAGTACTTC
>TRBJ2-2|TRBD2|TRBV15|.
CATSRDGGSRTGELFF
TGTGCCACCAGCAGAGATGGCGGGAGTAGGACCGGGGAGCTGTTTTTT
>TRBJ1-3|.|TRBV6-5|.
CASSGGESSGNTIYF
TGTGCCAGCAGTGGAGGGGAAAGCTCCGGAAACACCATATATTTT
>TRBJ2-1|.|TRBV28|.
CASSLTTIAYNEQFF
TGTGCCAGCAGTTTAACAACTATCGCCTACAATGAGCAGTTCTTC
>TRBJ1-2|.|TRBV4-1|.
CASSQVPGSDGYTF
TGCGCCAGCAGCCAAGTTCCAGGTTCTGATGGCTACACCTTC